These 2 T cell receptor beta chains were all obtained from the same sample, sequenced in a study of cytomegalovirus exposure and HLA in healthy donors. PCR was performed using 60 Vbeta and 13 Jbeta primers. TCRdb keeps only in-frame clones here, not all; method: immunoSEQ multiplex PCR. The data contain 100,000 or so clones, roughly 78% of them singletons. The specimen sequenced was PBMCs. These receptors all stem from a man aged 25-40 years in good health and CMV-seronegative.

The chain uses TRBV4-2 and TRBJ2-1; a weak D match, TRBD1 (6 bases). The CDR3 has 16 amino acids. The V and J ends lost 3 bases and 2 bases respectively, with 14 bases between them. Germline CDR1 LGHNA, CDR2 YNFKEQ. This CDR3 is CASSQSPGDTYNEQFF. The CDR3 coding sequence is TGTGCCAGCAGCCAGTCTCCAGGGGATACCTACAATGAGCAGTTCTTC.

V is TRBV18 and J is TRBJ2-3, with D possibly matching TRBD2 (5 bases). V lost 0 bases and J lost 0, with 10 bases in between. Germline-derived CDR1 and CDR2 are KGHSH and LQKENI. This CDR3 comprises 16 residues. CDR3 sequence: CASSPPERRSTDTQYF. The CDR3 bases are TGTGCCAGCTCACCACCGGAGAGGAGGAGCACAGATACGCAGTATTTT.